This T cell receptor (beta chain) is from a study of beta chain features in type 1 diabetes. Overall study: Sorted cell examination encompassed under 130 million cells across all samples. Findings of the study overall: Among patients with Type 1 diabetes, TCRB CDR3s were moderately but significantly shorter in every one of the four CD4+ subsets.

Expressed TCRB transcripts were sequenced after all isolated RNA was converted to cDNA. Profiled with immunoSEQ multiplex PCR; TCRdb holds only in-frame clones, not every one. The sample holds 150,000 or so clones, about 51% seen once. The CDR3 is made up of 13 amino acids. V was pared by 4 bases and J by 3 bases, with 10 bases between. CDR1 is SGDLS and CDR2 is YYNGEE in the germline V gene. To note about this clone: Its antigen is currently unknown.

Sorted populations were all over 95% pure. The chain combines TRBV9 with TRBJ1-2, with D perhaps TRBD1 (6 bases). This clonotype was obtained from a man aged 18 to 30 in good health. The sequenced material came from Tregs from blood. The CDR3: CASSYTGYYGYTF. In DNA form, the CDR3 reads TGTGCCAGCAGCTATACAGGGTACTATGGCTACACCTTC. The entire variable domain, with the rest obtained from reference TRBV9 and TRBJ1-2, is as follows: DSGVTQTPKHLITATGQRVTLRCSPRSGDLSVYWYQQSLDQGLQFLIQYYNGEERAKGNILERFSAQQFPDLHSELNLSSLELGDSALYFCASSYTGYYGYTFGSGTRLTVV.